The 32 T cell receptor beta chains reported below all come from one sample, sequenced in a study of blood T cell repertoires in COVID-19. The repertoire was sequenced with immunoSEQ multiplex PCR; TCRdb's copy has only in-frame clones and lacks some. The data show roughly 180,000 clones, about nine tenths seen once. Sequenced input: PBMCs or T cells enriched from blood (not recorded which). The receptors come from a woman in her 30s who had recovered from COVID-19.

This clone was picked up one time. This chain links TRBV7-3 with TRBJ2-1; D is perhaps TRBD1 (6 bases). Germline values: CDR1 SGHTA, CDR2 FQGTGA. CDR3 size: 15 residues. With 1 base removed from V and 7 bases from J, the gap between germline ends came to 14 bases. The CDR3 DNA sequence: TGTGCCAGCAGCTTAAAATTGGCAGGGGTAAATGAGCAGTTCTTC. This codes for CASSLKLAGVNEQFF. Looking up the rest from reference TRBV7-3 and TRBJ2-1 gives the full variable domain: GAGVSQTPSNKVTEKGKYVELRCDPISGHTALYWYRQSLGQGPEFLIYFQGTGAADDSGLPNDRFFAVRPEGSVSTLKIQRTERGDSAVYLCASSLKLAGVNEQFFGPGTRLTVL.

This sequence joins TRBV7-2 and TRBJ1-5; D unresolved. The CDR3 runs 13 residues. V was shortened by 1 base and J by 6 bases, with 7 bases between the two germline ends. Germline CDR1 and CDR2: SGHTA and FQGNSA. CDR3 sequence: CASSLEPGQPQHF. The CDR3 DNA follows: TGTGCCAGCAGCTTAGAACCAGGTCAGCCCCAGCATTTT.

The V gene is TRBV7-2, the J gene TRBJ2-2, with D unclear. Looked up from germline, CDR1 is SGHTA and CDR2 is FQGNSA. The CDR3 totals 15 residues. The ends were cut back, 3 bases at V and 8 bases at J, with 16 bases in the middle. The chain's CDR3 is CASSFWQVNVGELFF. CDR3 sequence (DNA): TGTGCCAGCAGCTTCTGGCAGGTTAATGTGGGGGAGCTGTTTTTT.

This sequence joins TRBV9 and TRBJ2-7, with 8 bases aligning to TRBD1. Germline lookup yields CDR1 SGDLS and CDR2 YYNGEE. After removal of 4 bases from V and 2 bases from J, the junction contained 5 bases not matched to a gene. The CDR3 has 14 amino acids. CDR3 nucleotide sequence: TGTGCCAGCAGCCATGGACAGGGCACCTACGAGCAGTACTTC. This sequence encodes CASSHGQGTYEQYF.

CDR3 nucleotide sequence: TGTGCCAGCAGTGAAGCCCGACTAGCGGGAGGGCTAGATACGCAGTATTTT. This translates into CASSEARLAGGLDTQYF. The rearrangement joins TRBV2 to TRBJ2-3, with 14 bases matching TRBD2. This CDR3 contains 17 residues. Germline V CDR1 and CDR2: SNHLY, FYNNEI. After removal of 0 bases from V and 5 bases from J, the junction contained 4 bases not matched to a gene.

This clone has a handful of counts. The gene calls are TRBV5-5 and TRBJ1-3; D is possibly TRBD1 (6 bases). Germline CDR1 reads SGHKS; CDR2 reads YYEKEE (reference sequence). The V end lost 3 bases, the J end lost 1 base, and 11 bases lay between the germline ends. The CDR3 extends over 15 amino acids. CDR3: CASSYGQTSGNTIYF. DNA for the CDR3: TGTGCCAGCAGCTATGGACAGACTTCTGGAAACACCATATATTTT.

The V call is TRBV4-2, the J call TRBJ2-3, with D possibly TRBD2 on 6 matching bases. In germline, CDR1 is LGHNA, CDR2 YNFKEQ. This CDR3 comprises 16 residues. The V end lost 4 bases, the J end lost 2 bases, and 16 bases lay between the germline ends. CDR3 sequence: CASSPRSAGLTDTQYF. CDR3 sequence (DNA): TGTGCCAGCAGCCCTCGATCCGCGGGACTCACAGATACGCAGTATTTT.

J is TRBJ1-1 and V is TRBV27; a weak D match, TRBD1 (6 bases). V lost 2 bases and J 1 base, leaving 17 bases between the germline ends. The CDR3 has 17 residues. Germline V CDR1 and CDR2: MNHEY, SMNVEV (reference sequence). Written as DNA, the CDR3 is TGTGCCAGCAGTTTACAACGGGCAGGGGATTCGAACACTGAAGCTTTCTTT. Its translation is CASSLQRAGDSNTEAFF.

The chain has TRBV5-1 and TRBJ2-1; 13 bases are shared with TRBD2. V shed 2 bases and J 7 bases; nucleotides not matched to a gene: 3. This CDR3 region has 15 residues. The germline V gene encodes CDR1 SGHRS and CDR2 YFSETQ. In DNA form, the CDR3 reads TGCGCCAGCAGCTTACGACTAGCGGGAGGTAATGAGCAGTTCTTC. This sequence encodes CASSLRLAGGNEQFF.

The chain recombines TRBV5-6 with TRBJ1-2; the D gene is possibly TRBD1 (5 bases). The CDR3 contains 11 residues. V shed 7 bases and J shed 7 bases, with 11 bases lying between them. The germline V gene has CDR1 SGHDT and CDR2 YYEEEE. The CDR3 DNA reads TGTGCCAGCTCAGGGCGGGGTGGCTACACCTTC. Its translation: CASSGRGGYTF.

The chain combines TRBV5-1 with TRBJ2-3; 7 positions match TRBD2. V lost 5 bases to trimming and J lost 1 base; unmatched junction nucleotides: 1. Germline V CDR1 and CDR2: SGHRS, YFSETQ. There are 13 residues in the CDR3. CDR3 bases: TGCGCCAGCAGTAGCGGGCGCACAGATACGCAGTATTTT. This translates into CASSSGRTDTQYF.

This chain connects TRBV7-9 to TRBJ1-2; D not resolved. This CDR3 comprises 13 residues. The V gene lost 6 bases and the J gene lost 6 bases, with 14 bases spanning the gap. The germline V gene encodes CDR1 SEHNR and CDR2 FQNEAQ (reference sequence). CDR3: CASSREVENGYTF. DNA for the CDR3: TGTGCCAGCAGTCGAGAGGTGGAGAATGGCTACACCTTC.

The chain is built from TRBV18 and TRBJ1-5; possible D gene TRBD1, 6 bases. The V end was cut by 6 bases, the J end by 0 bases, with 12 bases between. The CDR3 contains 15 residues. Looked up from germline, CDR1 is KGHSH and CDR2 is LQKENI. CDR3 region: CASSLDSYSNQPQHF. In nucleotides, the CDR3 is TGTGCCAGCTCCCTGGACAGCTATAGCAATCAGCCCCAGCATTTT.

About this clone: The germline gene is not matched at one end of the junction; a read error may be the cause. DNA for the CDR3: TGTGCCAGCACCCAAGGGGCGATAGCTGCTCAGTGGAATGAGCAGTTCTTC. Protein: CASTQGAIAAQWNEQFF. The chain links TRBV16 to TRBJ2-1; tentatively, D is TRBD1 (5 bases). This CDR3 comprises 17 residues. Germline assignment: CDR1 KGHSY and CDR2 FQNENV.

V is TRBV5-1 and J is TRBJ2-2; tentative D call: TRBD2 (6 bases). Trimming took 4 bases from V and 7 from J, leaving 17 bases between them. The CDR3 contains 15 residues. Germline-derived CDR1 and CDR2 are SGHRS and YFSETQ. CDR3 DNA: TGCGCCAGCAGCCTACAAGGCGGGGATGGCGGGGAGCTGTTTTTT. Translated, it gives CASSLQGGDGGELFF.

The chain links TRBV11-3 to TRBJ2-5; D might be TRBD1 (5 bases). V lost 5 bases and J 5 bases, leaving 12 bases between the germline ends. The CDR3 contains 13 residues. Germline CDR1 is SGHNT and CDR2 is YENEEA. This CDR3 reads CASSLPTVETQYF. DNA for the CDR3: TGTGCCAGCAGCCTCCCGACAGTGGAGACCCAGTACTTC. The entire variable domain, with the rest obtained from reference TRBV11-3 and TRBJ2-5, is as follows: EAGVVQSPRYKIIEKKQPVAFWCNPISGHNTLYWYLQNLGQGPELLIRYENEEAVDDSQLPKDRFSAERLKGVDSTLKIQPAELGDSAVYLCASSLPTVETQYFGPGTRLLVL.

The chain employs TRBV30 and TRBJ1-4; D ambiguous. CDR3 length: 14 amino acids. V was clipped by 2 bases and J by 7 bases, with 14 bases between them. The germline V gene has CDR1 GTSNPN and CDR2 SVGIG (reference sequence). The CDR3 DNA reads TGTGCCTGGAGTCGCGGAGCGGAGGGTGAAAAACTGTTTTTT. As protein: CAWSRGAEGEKLFF. The full variable domain, with the rest looked up from reference TRBV30 and TRBJ1-4, is SQTIHQWPATLVQPVGSPLSLECTVEGTSNPNLYWYRQAAGRGLQLLFYSVGIGQISSEVPQNLSASRPQDRQFILSSKKLLLSDSGFYLCAWSRGAEGEKLFFGSGTQLSVL.

The chain joins TRBV11-2 to TRBJ1-1, with TRBD1 matching 8 bases. The V and J ends lost 5 bases and 5 bases, in that order; junction bases with no gene match: 7. Germline V lookup: CDR1 SGHAT, CDR2 FQNNGV. The CDR3 runs to 14 residues. Here the CDR3 reads CASSLNRGGTEAFF. CDR3 DNA: TGTGCCAGCAGCCTTAACAGGGGGGGGACTGAAGCTTTCTTT.

The V and J genes are TRBV29-1 and TRBJ1-3; D is ambiguous. Germline V gene sequence: CDR1 SQVTM, CDR2 ANQGSEA. The V end was cut by 0 bases, the J end by 0 bases, with 6 bases between. This CDR3 comprises 14 residues. The CDR3 DNA reads TGCAGCGTTGAAGAGACAAACTCTGGAAACACCATATATTTT. Protein: CSVEETNSGNTIYF.

The chain links TRBV3-1 (or the pseudogene TRBV3-2) to TRBJ1-1; 9 bases line up with TRBD1. The CDR3 is made up of 14 amino acids. The germline CDR1 and CDR2 sequences are LGHDT and YNNKEL (reference sequence). V lost 6 bases, J lost 0 bases, and 2 bases stayed unmatched. CDR3 amino acids: CASRGQGLNTEAFF. CDR3 bases: TGTGCCAGCAGAGGACAGGGGTTGAACACTGAAGCTTTCTTT.

The chain is built from TRBV3-1 (or the pseudogene TRBV3-2) and TRBJ2-1; TRBD1 matches at 10 bases. The CDR3 totals 15 residues. V shed 6 bases, J shed 6 bases, and the junction held 8 bases outside the gene matches. The germline V gene has CDR1 LGHDT and CDR2 YNNKEL (reference sequence). CDR3 bases: TGTGCCAGCAGGAAGGGACAGGGGTCCCCCAATGAGCAGTTCTTC. Amino acids: CASRKGQGSPNEQFF.

This rearrangement joins TRBV9 to TRBJ1-3; 7 positions agree with TRBD1. With 3 bases clipped from V and 3 bases from J, the junction kept 3 bases outside the gene matches. The germline CDR1 and CDR2 sequences are SGDLS and YYNGEE. The CDR3 is made up of 14 amino acids. The CDR3 loop reads CASSAWDSGNTIYF. The CDR3, as DNA: TGTGCCAGCAGCGCCTGGGACAGTGGAAACACCATATATTTT.

V is TRBV25-1 and J is TRBJ2-2; 12 bases line up with TRBD1. Looked up from germline, CDR1 is MGHDK and CDR2 is SYGVNS. Germline trimming cut 4 bases from V and 6 bases from J; bases unmatched to any gene: 6. This CDR3 is built from 16 residues. The CDR3 bases are TGTGCCAGCAGTGCACCTGGGACAGGGGGCCCCGGGGAGCTGTTTTTT. It specifies CASSAPGTGGPGELFF. The full variable domain, with the rest looked up from reference TRBV25-1 and TRBJ2-2, is EADIYQTPRYLVIGTGKKITLECSQTMGHDKMYWYQQDPGMELHLIHYSYGVNSTEKGDLSSESTVSRIRTEHFPLTLESARPSHTSQYLCASSAPGTGGPGELFFGEGSRLTVL.

CDR3 in amino acids: CASSQAGTGGEKLFF. CDR3 in DNA: TGCGCCAGCAGCCAAGCCGGGACAGGGGGTGAAAAACTGTTTTTT. The chain has TRBV4-3 and TRBJ1-4; 11 positions agree with TRBD1. V was pared by 1 base and J by 7 bases, with 2 bases of the junction left unmatched. CDR3 length equals 15 residues. From germline, CDR1 is LGHNA and CDR2 YSLEER.

With respect to this clone: Other DNA sequences in the same sample also yield this CDR3. V is TRBV5-1 and J is TRBJ2-5; 7 bases are shared with TRBD1. Germline values: CDR1 SGHRS, CDR2 YFSETQ. The length of the CDR3 is 14 residues. The V segment lost 2 bases and the J segment 1 base; nucleotides outside the gene matches: 2. The CDR3 DNA is TGCGCCAGCAGCTTAGGGGACAGCCAAGAGACCCAGTACTTC. This translates into CASSLGDSQETQYF.

J is TRBJ1-1 and V is TRBV6-1, with TRBD1 as a possible D gene (6 bases). CDR1 MNHNS and CDR2 SASEGT come from the germline V gene. Trimming cost V 3 bases and J 1 base, with 6 bases left between them. This CDR3 is 13 amino acids long. The CDR3 protein is CASSDRGNTEAFF. In DNA form, the CDR3 reads TGTGCCAGCAGTGACAGGGGGAACACTGAAGCTTTCTTT.

The chain couples TRBV29-1 to TRBJ1-2; 9 bases are shared with TRBD1. There are 16 residues in the CDR3. Germline V gene lookup returns CDR1 SQVTM and CDR2 ANQGSEA. V trimming: 3 bases; J trimming: 7 bases; junction bases outside the gene matches: 15. In DNA, the CDR3 is TGCAGCGTTGACGACCTGGGGGGACAGGGAAACCGTGGCTACACCTTC. Translated: CSVDDLGGQGNRGYTF.

This rearrangement joins TRBV11-1 to TRBJ2-7; 8 positions agree with TRBD2. Per germline, CDR1 SGHAT and CDR2 FQDESV (reference sequence). The CDR3 covers 14 residues. Losses at the gene ends were 5 bases for V and 0 bases for J; bases not matched to a gene: 3. CDR3 in amino acids: CASSGGRSSYEQYF. The CDR3 region has the DNA TGTGCCAGCAGCGGCGGGAGGAGCTCCTACGAGCAGTACTTC.

This clone has just one count. The rearrangement joins TRBV9 to TRBJ1-6; TRBD1 is a possible D gene (6 bases). V dropped 0 bases and J dropped 9 bases, with 10 bases sitting between them. Germline values: CDR1 SGDLS, CDR2 YYNGEE. This CDR3 is 14 amino acids long. The CDR3 coding sequence is TGTGCCAGCAGCGTAGTGGGGGCAAGTTCACCCCTCCACTTT. It encodes CASSVVGASSPLHF.

This clone has a handful of counts. J is TRBJ1-1 and V is TRBV4-2; a weak D match, TRBD1 (5 bases). This CDR3 has 15 residues. Trimming shortened V by 1 base and J by 0 bases, and 9 bases separated the two germline ends. The germline V gene encodes CDR1 LGHNA and CDR2 YNFKEQ. The CDR3 DNA sequence: TGTGCCAGCAGCCAAGGTGACAGCTTGAACACTGAAGCTTTCTTT. Amino acid sequence: CASSQGDSLNTEAFF.

There are a few counts of this clone. The V call is TRBV3-1 (or the pseudogene TRBV3-2), the J call TRBJ1-1, with D possibly TRBD1 on 6 matching bases. CDR1 LGHDT and CDR2 YNNKEL come from the germline V gene (reference sequence). V lost 5 bases and J lost 5, with 18 bases in between. The CDR3 runs to 15 residues. CDR3 protein: CASSDTVQGTTEAFF. As DNA, the CDR3 is TGTGCCAGCAGCGACACGGTCCAGGGGACAACTGAAGCTTTCTTT.

V gene TRBV2 combines with J gene TRBJ2-7; 15 nucleotides agree with TRBD2. The CDR3 length is 17 residues. V was pared by 7 bases and J by 3 bases, with 10 bases of the junction left unmatched. The germline V gene encodes CDR1 SNHLY and CDR2 FYNNEI. The CDR3 sequence: CASNRGTSGRLFYEQYF. Here the CDR3 DNA reads TGTGCCAGCAATCGGGGGACTAGCGGGAGGCTCTTCTACGAGCAGTACTTC.